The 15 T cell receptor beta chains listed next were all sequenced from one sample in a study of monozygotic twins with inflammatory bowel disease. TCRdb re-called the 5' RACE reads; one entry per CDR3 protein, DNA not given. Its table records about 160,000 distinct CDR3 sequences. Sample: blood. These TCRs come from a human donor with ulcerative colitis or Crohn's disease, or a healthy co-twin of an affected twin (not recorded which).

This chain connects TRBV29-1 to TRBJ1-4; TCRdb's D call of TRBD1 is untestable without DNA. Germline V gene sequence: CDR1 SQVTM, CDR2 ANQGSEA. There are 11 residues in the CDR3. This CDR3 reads CSVEFRGKLFF.

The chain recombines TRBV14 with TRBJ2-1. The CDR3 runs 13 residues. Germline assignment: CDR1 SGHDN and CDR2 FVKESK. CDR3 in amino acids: CASSRTRGNEQFF.

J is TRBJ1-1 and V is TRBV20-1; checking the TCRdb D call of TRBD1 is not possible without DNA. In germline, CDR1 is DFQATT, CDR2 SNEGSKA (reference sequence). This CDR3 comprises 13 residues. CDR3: CSASVQGYTEAFF.

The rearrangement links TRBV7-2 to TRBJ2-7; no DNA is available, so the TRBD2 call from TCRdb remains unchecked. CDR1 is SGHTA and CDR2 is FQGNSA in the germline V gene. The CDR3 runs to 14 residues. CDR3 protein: CASSLIRQGGMQYF. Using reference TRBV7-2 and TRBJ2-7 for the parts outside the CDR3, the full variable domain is GAGVSQSPSNKVTEKGKDVELRCDPISGHTALYWYRQSLGQGLEFLIYFQGNSAPDKSGLPSDRFSAERTGGSVSTLTIQRTQQEDSAVYLCASSLIRQGGMQYFGPGTRLTVT.

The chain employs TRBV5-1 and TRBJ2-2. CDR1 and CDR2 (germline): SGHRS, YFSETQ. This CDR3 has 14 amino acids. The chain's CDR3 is CASSVSSNTGELFF. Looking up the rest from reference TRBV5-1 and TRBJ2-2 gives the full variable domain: KAGVTQTPRYLIKTRGQQVTLSCSPISGHRSVSWYQQTPGQGLQFLFEYFSETQRNKGNFPGRFSGRQFSNSRSEMNVSTLELGDSALYLCASSVSSNTGELFFGEGSRLTVL.

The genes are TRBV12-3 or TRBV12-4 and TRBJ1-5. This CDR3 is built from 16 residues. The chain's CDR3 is CASSLGSGISNQPQHF.

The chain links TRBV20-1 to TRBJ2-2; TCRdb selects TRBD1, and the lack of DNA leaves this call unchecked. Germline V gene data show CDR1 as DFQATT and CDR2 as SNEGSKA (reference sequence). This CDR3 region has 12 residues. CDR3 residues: CSARPRAGELFF.

The CDR3 region is CASSLREHTDTQYF. The V and J genes are TRBV3-1 and TRBJ2-3; TCRdb proposes TRBD1, but this gene call is untestable without DNA. Germline loops: CDR1 LGHDT, CDR2 YNNKEL (reference sequence). The CDR3 has 14 residues.

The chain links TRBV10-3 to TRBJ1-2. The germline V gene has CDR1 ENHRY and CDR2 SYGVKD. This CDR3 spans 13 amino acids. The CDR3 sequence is CAIEADTNYGYTF.

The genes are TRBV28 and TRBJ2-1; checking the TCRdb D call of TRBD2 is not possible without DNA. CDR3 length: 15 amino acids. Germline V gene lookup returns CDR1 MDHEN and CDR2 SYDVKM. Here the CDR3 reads CASSDGTSGTNEQFF.

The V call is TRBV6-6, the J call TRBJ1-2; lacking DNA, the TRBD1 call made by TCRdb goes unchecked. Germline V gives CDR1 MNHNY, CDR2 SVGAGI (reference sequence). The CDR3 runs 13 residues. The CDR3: CASTLGGWYGYTF.

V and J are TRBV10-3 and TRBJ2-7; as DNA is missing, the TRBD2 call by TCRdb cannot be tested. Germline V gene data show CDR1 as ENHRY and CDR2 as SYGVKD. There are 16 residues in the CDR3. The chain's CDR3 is CAISENLGTTNYEQYF.

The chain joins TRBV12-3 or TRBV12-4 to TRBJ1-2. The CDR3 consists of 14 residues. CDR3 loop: CASSLGRRDYGYTF.

The CDR3 sequence: CASSQPTGRRNEKLFF. The rearrangement uses TRBV4-1 and TRBJ1-4. CDR1 is MGHRA, CDR2 YSYEKL, per germline. This CDR3 has 16 amino acids.

CDR3 in amino acids: CSAGVEGSVYEQYF. The genes are TRBV20-1 and TRBJ2-7; TCRdb gives TRBD1 as the D gene, but with no DNA this cannot be confirmed. This CDR3 is built from 14 residues. Per the germline V gene, CDR1 is DFQATT and CDR2 is SNEGSKA (reference sequence).